This TCR beta chain was captured in a study of shared clonotypes between healthy human individuals. Worth noting for this clone: Its specificity is unknown.

Findings of the study overall: Among non-shared clonotypes, generation probabilities were lower than among those shared by all four donors. Naive subsets, compared against memory subsets, generally had larger estimated richness values.

Germline V CDR1 and CDR2: SGHRS, YFSETQ. V trimming: 5 bases; J trimming: 10 bases; junction bases outside the gene matches: 11. The CDR3 is 13 residues long. This table comes from immunoSEQ multiplex PCR, and its TCRdb copy is limited to in-frame clones, with some not included. Seen here are more than 2,000,000 clones, 90% to 95% observed once, and the top ten hold more than 0.12%. Sequenced sample: naive CD4+ T cells sorted from blood. Specified subset: CD45RA+ positively selected. The chain is built from TRBV5-1 and TRBJ1-1; 7 bases fit TRBD1. The TCR originated in a man younger than 35 in good health. The CDR3 protein is CASRDSGTARAFF. The CDR3 nucleotides are TGCGCCAGCAGGGATTCCGGGACAGCAAGAGCTTTCTTT.